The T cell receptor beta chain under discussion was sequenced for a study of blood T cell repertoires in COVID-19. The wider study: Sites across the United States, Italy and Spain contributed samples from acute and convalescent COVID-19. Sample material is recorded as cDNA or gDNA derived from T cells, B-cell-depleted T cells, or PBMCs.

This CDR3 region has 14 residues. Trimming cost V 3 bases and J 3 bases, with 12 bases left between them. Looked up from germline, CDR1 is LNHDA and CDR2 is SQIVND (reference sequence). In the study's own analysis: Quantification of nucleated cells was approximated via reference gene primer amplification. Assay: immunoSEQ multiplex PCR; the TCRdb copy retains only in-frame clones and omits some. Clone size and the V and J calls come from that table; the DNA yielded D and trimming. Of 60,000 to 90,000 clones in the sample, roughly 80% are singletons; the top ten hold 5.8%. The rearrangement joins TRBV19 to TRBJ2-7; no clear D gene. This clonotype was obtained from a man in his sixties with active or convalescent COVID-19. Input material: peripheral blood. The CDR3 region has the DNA TGTGCCAGTAGTATCCTGCATTCTAGCTACGAGCAGTACTTC. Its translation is CASSILHSSYEQYF.